Sequencing of this T cell receptor beta chain was carried out in a study of spatial heterogeneity in lung cancer. Overall study: There were, on average, more than eight raw-read appearances for each unique TCR and UMI combination.

TCR cDNA molecules each had a unique molecular identifier. TCRdb reprocessed the 5' RACE reads via MiXCR and lists one record per CDR3 protein. The repertoire holds about 42,000 distinct CDR3 sequences, with around 6.8% as singletons. This CDR3 region has 15 residues. Trimming removed 4 bases from V and 2 bases from J; junction bases left unmatched: 5. Germline V gene data show CDR1 as SGHNT and CDR2 as YYREEE (reference sequence). Documented time point: sample taken at primary tumor resection. The material sequenced was PBMCs, taken at surgery. This sequence joins TRBV5-4 and TRBJ2-2, with 7 positions matching TRBD1. This TCR came from a female donor with early-stage non-small cell lung cancer. The CDR3 sequence: CASSKQGINTGELFF. The CDR3 bases are TGTGCCAGCAGCAAACAGGGGATCAACACCGGGGAGCTGTTTTTT.